Each of the 24 T cell receptor beta chains below was sequenced from the same sample in a study of CXCR3-negative and CXCR3-positive naive CD8 T cells. In preparing the TRB cDNA libraries, 5' RACE with UMI labels was used. TCRdb reprocessed the 5' RACE reads; each CDR3 protein has one entry and no DNA is given. The listing contains roughly 41,000 distinct CDR3 sequences. The sequencing input was memory CD8+ T cells from blood. These receptor sequences come from a human donor in good health. Some clones in this sample may be carry-over from other donors' samples.

The CDR3 is CASSESGQGSEQYF. The rearrangement uses TRBV9 and TRBJ2-7; TCRdb names TRBD1, which stays unverified in the absence of DNA. Germline lookup yields CDR1 SGDLS and CDR2 YYNGEE. The CDR3 is made up of 14 amino acids.

The chain uses TRBV7-9 and TRBJ2-1; TCRdb lists TRBD1, though no DNA is available to test this call. Germline values: CDR1 SEHNR, CDR2 FQNEAQ (reference sequence). The CDR3 totals 14 residues. The CDR3 protein is CASSTGSGGIRQFF.

This chain joins TRBV6-2 or TRBV6-3 and TRBJ2-1; TCRdb lists TRBD1, though no DNA is available to test this call. Germline loops: CDR1 MNHEY, CDR2 SVGEGT. The CDR3 spans 21 residues. This chain's CDR3 is CASSYSPLDTHRPRDRDEQFF.

This chain uses TRBV3-1 with TRBJ2-2. This CDR3 spans 17 amino acids. CDR1 is LGHDT, CDR2 YNNKEL, per germline (reference sequence). The CDR3: CASSREFQAANTGELFF.

The chain has TRBV7-6 and TRBJ2-1; without DNA, the TCRdb call of TRBD2 cannot be checked. Germline V gene data show CDR1 as SGHVS and CDR2 as FNYEAQ. There are 20 residues in the CDR3. The CDR3 sequence is CASSYTGGRATSGDYNEQFF.

The chain has TRBV29-1 and TRBJ2-5; TCRdb proposes TRBD1, but this gene call is untestable without DNA. CDR1 is SQVTM, CDR2 ANQGSEA, per germline. The CDR3 contains 14 residues. CDR3 protein: CSSRDRGLQETQYF.

The chain has TRBV7-6 and TRBJ2-2; TCRdb indicates TRBD1, and absent DNA this call remains unverified. CDR3 length: 14 amino acids. Germline V gene data show CDR1 as SGHVS and CDR2 as FNYEAQ. This CDR3 reads CASSSGADTGELFF.

This chain joins TRBV4-2 and TRBJ2-7; the D call of TRBD2 rests on TCRdb alone, since no DNA is present to check it. This CDR3 region has 17 residues. Germline V gives CDR1 LGHNA, CDR2 YNFKEQ. The chain's CDR3 is CASSQFNLEGVSYEQYF.

This chain uses TRBV7-2 with TRBJ2-2; TCRdb indicates TRBD2, and absent DNA this call remains unverified. CDR3 length equals 19 residues. Germline V gene sequence: CDR1 SGHTA, CDR2 FQGNSA. The CDR3 region is CASSLVVFATSGDTGELFF.

CDR3 residues: CASSPGSGRSYEQYF. The chain combines TRBV7-9 with TRBJ2-7; TCRdb selects TRBD1, and the lack of DNA leaves this call unchecked. This CDR3 region has 15 residues. The germline CDR1 and CDR2 sequences are SEHNR and FQNEAQ (reference sequence).

J is TRBJ2-3 and V is TRBV28. Germline V gives CDR1 MDHEN, CDR2 SYDVKM. The CDR3 covers 14 residues. CDR3 residues: CASSFNRPTDTQYF.

The chain is built from TRBV12-3 or TRBV12-4 and TRBJ2-3. The CDR3 is made up of 17 amino acids. The CDR3 sequence is CASSLLLFVDGTDTQYF.

V usage is TRBV20-1 and J usage is TRBJ2-7; TCRdb lists TRBD2, though no DNA is available to test this call. The CDR3 spans 12 residues. CDR1 is DFQATT and CDR2 is SNEGSKA in the germline V gene (reference sequence). This chain's CDR3 is CSLRGTTGEQYF.

The chain carries TRBV15 and TRBJ2-1; TCRdb calls TRBD2, which cannot be checked without DNA. Germline V gives CDR1 LNHNV, CDR2 YYDKDF (reference sequence). The CDR3 runs 16 residues. CDR3 protein: CATSTTSGGRYNEQFF. The whole variable domain, remainder taken from reference TRBV15 and TRBJ2-1, is DAMVIQNPRYQVTQFGKPVTLSCSQTLNHNVMYWYQQKSSQAPKLLFHYYDKDFNNEADTPDNFQSRRPNTSFCFLDIRSPGLGDTAMYLCATSTTSGGRYNEQFFGPGTRLTVL.

This rearrangement joins TRBV5-1 to TRBJ2-1; TCRdb's D call of TRBD2 is untestable without DNA. Germline loops: CDR1 SGHRS, CDR2 YFSETQ. The CDR3 extends over 11 amino acids. The CDR3 sequence is CASSFSVEQFF.

This chain connects TRBV5-6 to TRBJ2-3; TCRdb's D gene call, TRBD2, goes unchecked for lack of DNA. The CDR3 is made up of 14 amino acids. Germline CDR1 reads SGHDT; CDR2 reads YYEEEE. This CDR3 reads CASSGGLAGDTQYF.

The rearrangement joins TRBV7-9 to TRBJ2-7. This CDR3 spans 13 amino acids. From germline, CDR1 is SEHNR and CDR2 FQNEAQ (reference sequence). The CDR3 protein is CASSLWASYEQYF.

This rearrangement joins TRBV20-1 to TRBJ1-2. In germline, CDR1 is DFQATT, CDR2 SNEGSKA (reference sequence). This CDR3 contains 17 residues. This chain's CDR3 is CSARDPTHLAARYGYTF.

The CDR3 sequence: CSAGRQGNTGELFF. The V and J genes are TRBV29-1 and TRBJ2-2; as DNA is missing, the TRBD1 call by TCRdb cannot be tested. The CDR3 contains 14 residues. Germline V CDR1 and CDR2: SQVTM, ANQGSEA.

The rearrangement links TRBV3-1 to TRBJ2-6; the D call from TCRdb, TRBD1, cannot be confirmed without DNA. CDR1 and CDR2 from the germline V gene are LGHDT and YNNKEL (reference sequence). This CDR3 spans 18 amino acids. CDR3 in amino acids: CASSSPLDMTSGANVLTF.

The rearrangement joins TRBV12-3 or TRBV12-4 to TRBJ2-1; no DNA is available, so the TRBD2 call from TCRdb remains unchecked. This CDR3 is built from 16 residues. The CDR3 protein is CASSPIAGGPYNEQFF.

CDR3 sequence reads: CASSQKIKMPTGGSYEQYF. This chain uses TRBV14 with TRBJ2-7; TCRdb lists TRBD1, though no DNA is available to test this call. CDR1 and CDR2 from the germline V gene are SGHDN and FVKESK. This CDR3 contains 19 residues.

The J gene is TRBJ2-2, the V gene TRBV12-2. TRBV12-2 corresponds to a pseudogene. This CDR3 has 11 amino acids. The CDR3 region is CASAMPGELFF.

The chain couples TRBV29-1 to TRBJ2-1; the D call of TRBD2 rests on TCRdb alone, since no DNA is present to check it. The germline CDR1 and CDR2 sequences are SQVTM and ANQGSEA. This CDR3 spans 17 amino acids. The chain's CDR3 is CSVVGVGAPLHPNEQFF.